This TCR beta chain appears in the sequencing data of a study of CD8 T cells in ankylosing spondylitis. TCRdb re-derived calls from the 5' RACE reads in MiXCR, one entry per CDR3 protein. Of under 150,000 distinct CDR3 sequences listed, about 13% were seen once; the top ten hold 2.5% to 3.5%. The germline gives CDR1 GTSNPN, CDR2 SVGIG (reference sequence). With 0 bases removed from V and 4 bases from J, the gap between germline ends came to 12 bases. The CDR3 runs to 15 residues. Study observations and caveats: Made up of several highly homologous variants, a TCR beta motif appeared characteristic of ankylosing spondylitis blood. Matched ankylosing spondylitis synovial fluid reportedly contained a significantly enriched population of disease-linked clones.

This clonotype was counted only a few times. Antigen specificity is unknown. The sequence derives from a female donor with ankylosing spondylitis or in good health (not recorded which). The sequenced material came from blood, either unsorted or a sorted T cell fraction (not recorded which). The genes are TRBV30 and TRBJ2-2; D could derive from TRBD1 or TRBD2 (5 bases each). CDR3 protein: CAWSVGYGATGELFF. The CDR3 coding sequence is TGTGCCTGGAGTGTGGGTTACGGGGCCACCGGGGAGCTGTTTTTT.